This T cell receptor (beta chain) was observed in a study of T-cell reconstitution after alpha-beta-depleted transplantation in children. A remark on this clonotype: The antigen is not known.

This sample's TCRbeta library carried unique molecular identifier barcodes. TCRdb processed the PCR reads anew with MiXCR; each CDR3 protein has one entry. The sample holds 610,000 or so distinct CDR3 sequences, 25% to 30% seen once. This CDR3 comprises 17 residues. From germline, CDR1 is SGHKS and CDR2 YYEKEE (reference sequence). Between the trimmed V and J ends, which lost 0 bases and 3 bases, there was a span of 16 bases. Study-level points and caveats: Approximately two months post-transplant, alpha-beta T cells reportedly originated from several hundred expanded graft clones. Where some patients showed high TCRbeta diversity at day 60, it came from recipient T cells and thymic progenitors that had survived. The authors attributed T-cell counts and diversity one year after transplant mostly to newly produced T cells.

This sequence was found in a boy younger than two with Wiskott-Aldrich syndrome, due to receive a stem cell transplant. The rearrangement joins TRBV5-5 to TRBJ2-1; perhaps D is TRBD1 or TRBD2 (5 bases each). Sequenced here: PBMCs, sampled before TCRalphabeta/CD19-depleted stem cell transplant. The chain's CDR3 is CASSLEVNGAYYNEQFF. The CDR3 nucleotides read TGTGCCAGCAGCTTGGAGGTGAACGGGGCCTACTACAATGAGCAGTTCTTC. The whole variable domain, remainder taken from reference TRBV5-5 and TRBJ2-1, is DAGVTQSPTHLIKTRGQQVTLRCSPISGHKSVSWYQQVLGQGPQFIFQYYEKEERGRGNFPDRFSARQFPNYSSELNVNALLLGDSALYLCASSLEVNGAYYNEQFFGPGTRLTVL.